These T cell receptor beta chains were read from a single sample in a study of OX40 agonist ivuxolimab in advanced cancers. Sequenced by immunoSEQ multiplex PCR; TCRdb stores in-frame clones only, minus some. The data show 70,000 or so clones, with 85% seen just once and 4% held by the top ten. The sample here was CD4+ or CD8+ T cells sorted from blood, taken in a trial of the OX40 agonist ivuxolimab. Source of these receptors: an adult with an advanced solid tumor such as melanoma, head and neck, liver or kidney cancer. Both conserved end residues are trimmed from each CDR3.

>TRBJ1-5|TRBV18
ASSPSPGPNQPQH
>TRBJ1-2|TRBV5-1
ASSYEAYGYT
>TRBJ1-5|TRBV28
ASSSPGDSNQPQH
>TRBJ1-5|TRBV6-4
ASRIPLGARTGNQPQH
>TRBJ2-7|TRBV5-1
ASSLNRAYEQY
>TRBJ1-3|TRBV27
ASSVWTGSGNTIY
>TRBJ2-3|TRBV5-1
ASSLRGVNTDTQY
>TRBJ2-5|TRBV19
ASSRSSKETQY
>TRBJ2-2|TRBV19
ASSIWGGSGELF
>TRBJ2-7|TRBV6-5
ASSFVRGYEQY
>TRBJ2-2|TRBV4-2
ASSQETSGGARTGELF
>TRBJ2-3|TRBV7-3
ASSFRAGGSTDTQY
>TRBJ1-6|TRBV18
ASSPQGTSPLH
>TRBJ2-5|TRBV7-3
ASSPRGSRAETQY
>TRBJ1-3|TRBV18
ASSPRGGGKNTIY
>TRBJ1-4|TRBV28
ASTPGGRDEKLF
>TRBJ1-5|TRBV19
ASSMSGRGNQPQH
>TRBJ1-1|TRBV30
AWRKARDTEAF
>TRBJ2-7|TRBV5-1
ASSLRWDSSYEQY
>TRBJ2-3|TRBV7-3
ASSLGREADTQY